This T cell receptor (beta chain) emerged from a study of T cells in narcolepsy. On this clone: What it recognizes is unknown.

Per germline, CDR1 MNHNS and CDR2 SASEGT. There are 14 residues in the CDR3. V dropped 6 bases and J dropped 5 bases, with 17 bases sitting between them. TCRdb's copy holds only in-frame clones and misses some; the assay was immunoSEQ multiplex PCR. This sample has fewer than 35,000 clones, with under 85% found just once. Broader study findings: In some patient and control memory CD4+ samples, autoreactive clones were absent. Healthy controls reportedly lacked the autoreactive clonotypes serially found in patients' blood.

The genes are TRBV6-1 and TRBJ2-7; D is perhaps TRBD1 (5 bases). This TCR was sampled from a human donor with narcolepsy. Sequencing was performed on CD45RA- memory CD4+ T cells from PBMCs. The CDR3 coding sequence is TGTGCCAGCAGAAGGGGCCGCTCCTACGACGAGCAGTACTTC. The encoded protein is CASRRGRSYDEQYF.